This is a list of T cell receptor beta chains from one sample in a study of Graves' ophthalmopathy and Graves' hyperthyroidism. TCRdb re-called the multiplex PCR reads through MiXCR, storing one row per CDR3 protein. The table shows a few hundred thousand distinct CDR3 sequences, with about 22% occurring only once. What was sequenced was peripheral blood. All receptors derive from a woman in her forties or fifties with Graves' ophthalmopathy. Each CDR3 is given with its conserved first and last residue. Fields, in order: D gene, V gene, clone size, J gene, CDR3 DNA, CDR3 protein. The D gene is left open where the match is weak. Clone sizes are given selectively: once, few, many, or a class where the clone is expanded.

d_call: TRBD1
v_call: TRBV2
clone_size: many
j_call: TRBJ1-6
cdr3_nt: TGTGCCAGCAGTTCTAACAGGGGAATCAATAATTCACCCCTCCACTTT
cdr3_aa: CASSSNRGINNSPLHF

d_call: TRBD2
v_call: TRBV7-9
clone_size: many
j_call: TRBJ2-7
cdr3_nt: TGTGCCAGCAGCTTGACTAGCGGCCACGAGCAGTACTTC
cdr3_aa: CASSLTSGHEQYF

d_call: NA
v_call: TRBV12-3/TRBV12-4
clone_size: NA
j_call: TRBJ2-7
cdr3_nt: TGTGCCAGCAGTTCGACTAGTACCCACGAGCAGTACTTC
cdr3_aa: CASSSTSTHEQYF

d_call: NA
v_call: TRBV28
clone_size: many
j_call: TRBJ1-5
cdr3_nt: TGTGCCAGTCGGGTAATGCGGAATCAGCCCCAGCATTTT
cdr3_aa: CASRVMRNQPQHF

d_call: TRBD1
v_call: TRBV27
clone_size: NA
j_call: TRBJ2-7
cdr3_nt: TGTGCCAGCAGGCCGACAGGGGGAAGTGAGCAGTACTTC
cdr3_aa: CASRPTGGSEQYF

d_call: NA
v_call: TRBV19
clone_size: many
j_call: TRBJ1-2
cdr3_nt: TGTGCCAGTAGTATCCAACTAAACTATGGCTACACCTTC
cdr3_aa: CASSIQLNYGYTF

d_call: NA
v_call: TRBV28
clone_size: many
j_call: TRBJ1-1
cdr3_nt: TGTGCCAGCAGTTCGACAGACCCTGAAGCTTTCTTT
cdr3_aa: CASSSTDPEAFF

d_call: TRBD1
v_call: TRBV12-3/TRBV12-4
clone_size: many
j_call: TRBJ1-3
cdr3_nt: TGTGCCAGCAGTTTTTTGGGACAGGGTGCAGGAAACACCATATATTTT
cdr3_aa: CASSFLGQGAGNTIYF

d_call: NA
v_call: TRBV20-1
clone_size: many
j_call: TRBJ1-2
cdr3_nt: TGCAGTGCTAGCCCCCTCAGGGAACACTATGGCTACACCTTC
cdr3_aa: CSASPLREHYGYTF

d_call: NA
v_call: TRBV6-5
clone_size: once
j_call: TRBJ2-7
cdr3_nt: TGTGCCAGCAGTTACGGGCAGGACTCCTACGAGCAGTACTTC
cdr3_aa: CASSYGQDSYEQYF

d_call: NA
v_call: TRBV18
clone_size: many
j_call: TRBJ1-1
cdr3_nt: TGTGCCAGCTACGGACAGAGGAACACTGAAGCTTTCTTT
cdr3_aa: CASYGQRNTEAFF

d_call: TRBD1
v_call: TRBV2
clone_size: NA
j_call: TRBJ1-6
cdr3_nt: TGTGCCAGCAGTCCAAGGACAGGAATCAATTCACCCCTCCACTTT
cdr3_aa: CASSPRTGINSPLHF

d_call: NA
v_call: TRBV7-2
clone_size: many
j_call: TRBJ1-2
cdr3_nt: TGTGCCAGCAGCTTATTTGGACTGGAAGGCTACACCTTC
cdr3_aa: CASSLFGLEGYTF

d_call: NA
v_call: TRBV6-1
clone_size: NA
j_call: TRBJ2-2
cdr3_nt: TGTGCCAGCAGCGAAACTAGCCGCTCGGGGGAGCTGTTTTTT
cdr3_aa: CASSETSRSGELFF

d_call: NA
v_call: TRBV28
clone_size: many
j_call: TRBJ2-7
cdr3_nt: TGTGCCAGCAGTTTTTTCCGGACGGGCGAGCAGTACTTC
cdr3_aa: CASSFFRTGEQYF

d_call: NA
v_call: TRBV7-8
clone_size: many
j_call: TRBJ2-2
cdr3_nt: TGTGCCAGCAGCTTAGATCGTGTAACCGGGGAGCTGTTTTTT
cdr3_aa: CASSLDRVTGELFF

d_call: NA
v_call: TRBV4-1
clone_size: few
j_call: TRBJ2-5
cdr3_nt: TGCGCCAGCAGCCCGAATGGGGTGAAAGAGACCCAGTACTTC
cdr3_aa: CASSPNGVKETQYF

d_call: NA
v_call: TRBV6-1
clone_size: NA
j_call: TRBJ2-6
cdr3_nt: TGTGCCACCAAACCAGGAACCTCTGGGGCCAACGTCCTGACTTTC
cdr3_aa: CATKPGTSGANVLTF

d_call: NA
v_call: TRBV6-1
clone_size: many
j_call: TRBJ2-7
cdr3_nt: TGTGCCAGCTGCACCGGGACAAGTGGATACGAGCAGTACTTC
cdr3_aa: CASCTGTSGYEQYF

d_call: NA
v_call: TRBV30
clone_size: once
j_call: TRBJ2-2
cdr3_nt: TGTGCCTGGAGTGTCCGGACTGGGGTTGGCGGCGGGGAGCTGTTTTTT
cdr3_aa: CAWSVRTGVGGGELFF

d_call: NA
v_call: TRBV20-1
clone_size: many
j_call: TRBJ2-1
cdr3_nt: TGCAGTGCTAGAAGGGGGCGGGACGACAATGAGCAGTTCTTC
cdr3_aa: CSARRGRDDNEQFF

d_call: NA
v_call: TRBV3-1
clone_size: NA
j_call: TRBJ1-1
cdr3_nt: TGTGCCAGCAGCCAAGGGGCAGTGATTCGGGGCACTGAAGCTTTCTTT
cdr3_aa: CASSQGAVIRGTEAFF

d_call: NA
v_call: TRBV7-2
clone_size: many
j_call: TRBJ1-2
cdr3_nt: TGTGCCAGCAGCCCCGGACGGACACAGGGCTACACCTTC
cdr3_aa: CASSPGRTQGYTF

d_call: NA
v_call: TRBV7-8
clone_size: NA
j_call: TRBJ2-7
cdr3_nt: TGTGCCAGCAGCTTAGGGGACGGGAGCGTCTGGGAGCAGTACTTC
cdr3_aa: CASSLGDGSVWEQYF

d_call: NA
v_call: TRBV20-1
clone_size: many
j_call: TRBJ1-3
cdr3_nt: TGCAGTGCTAGTTTTGGTAGAAACACCATATATTTT
cdr3_aa: CSASFGRNTIYF

d_call: TRBD1
v_call: TRBV19
clone_size: many
j_call: TRBJ1-1
cdr3_nt: TGTGCCAGTAGTAGAGGACAGGGGGCAACTGAAGCTTTCTTT
cdr3_aa: CASSRGQGATEAFF

d_call: NA
v_call: TRBV19
clone_size: few
j_call: TRBJ2-5
cdr3_nt: TGTGCCAGTAACAATATCGGGGGGCCCCAAGAGACCCAGTACTTC
cdr3_aa: CASNNIGGPQETQYF

d_call: NA
v_call: TRBV29-1
clone_size: few
j_call: TRBJ1-1
cdr3_nt: TGCAGCGCCATGGACACTGAAGCTTTCTTT
cdr3_aa: CSAMDTEAFF

d_call: TRBD1
v_call: TRBV30
clone_size: many
j_call: TRBJ1-1
cdr3_nt: TGTGCCTGGAGTGCGAGGACAGGGGTATTGAACACTGAAGCTTTCTTT
cdr3_aa: CAWSARTGVLNTEAFF

d_call: NA
v_call: TRBV20-1
clone_size: NA
j_call: TRBJ1-2
cdr3_nt: TGCAGTGCTACCCGGGGGGGCCCCGATGGCTACACCTTC
cdr3_aa: CSATRGGPDGYTF

d_call: NA
v_call: TRBV12-3/TRBV12-4
clone_size: many
j_call: TRBJ1-5
cdr3_nt: TGTGCCAGCAGCGCCTCTTGGGGGAATCAGCCCCAGCATTTT
cdr3_aa: CASSASWGNQPQHF

d_call: NA
v_call: TRBV27
clone_size: many
j_call: TRBJ1-2
cdr3_nt: TGTGCCAGCAGTCCTTGGGGAAGACTAAACTCCTATGGCTACACCTTC
cdr3_aa: CASSPWGRLNSYGYTF

d_call: NA
v_call: TRBV2
clone_size: many
j_call: TRBJ1-1
cdr3_nt: TGTGCCAGCAGTCGTAGGAGGGGACGGGTGAACACTGAAGCTTTCTTT
cdr3_aa: CASSRRRGRVNTEAFF

d_call: NA
v_call: TRBV12-3/TRBV12-4
clone_size: many
j_call: TRBJ1-5
cdr3_nt: TGTGCCAGCACCCGACGGTCGGGCAATCAGCCCCAGCATTTT
cdr3_aa: CASTRRSGNQPQHF

d_call: NA
v_call: TRBV18
clone_size: few
j_call: TRBJ1-5
cdr3_nt: TGTGCCAGCTCCCGCACGTCCGACAGAAATCAGCCCCAGCATTTT
cdr3_aa: CASSRTSDRNQPQHF

d_call: TRBD1
v_call: TRBV5-6
clone_size: once
j_call: TRBJ2-5
cdr3_nt: TGTGCCAGCAGCCAACGGGGACAGGGAGGAGAGACCCAGTACTTC
cdr3_aa: CASSQRGQGGETQYF

d_call: NA
v_call: TRBV12-3/TRBV12-4
clone_size: many
j_call: TRBJ2-5
cdr3_nt: TGTGCCAGCAGTTTAGTGCGGTGGGAGACCCAGTACTTC
cdr3_aa: CASSLVRWETQYF

d_call: NA
v_call: TRBV2
clone_size: many
j_call: TRBJ1-1
cdr3_nt: TGTGCCACCCATAAGAGGGCACTGAACACTGAAGCTTTCTTT
cdr3_aa: CATHKRALNTEAFF

d_call: NA
v_call: TRBV2
clone_size: many
j_call: TRBJ1-6
cdr3_nt: TGTGCCAGCAGCCCGACAGATTCCTATAATTCACCCCTCCACTTT
cdr3_aa: CASSPTDSYNSPLHF

d_call: NA
v_call: TRBV6-1
clone_size: many
j_call: TRBJ2-7
cdr3_nt: TGTGCCAGCAGTGAGGGGACCTACGAGCAGTACTTC
cdr3_aa: CASSEGTYEQYF

d_call: TRBD1
v_call: TRBV4-1
clone_size: many
j_call: TRBJ2-5
cdr3_nt: TGCGCCAGCAGCCAAGACAAAGGACAGGGGCAAGAGACCCAGTACTTC
cdr3_aa: CASSQDKGQGQETQYF

d_call: NA
v_call: TRBV20-1
clone_size: NA
j_call: TRBJ2-4
cdr3_nt: TGCAGTGCCCCCGGGGGACCCCGTGGGGATAGGGACATTCAGTACTTC
cdr3_aa: CSAPGGPRGDRDIQYF